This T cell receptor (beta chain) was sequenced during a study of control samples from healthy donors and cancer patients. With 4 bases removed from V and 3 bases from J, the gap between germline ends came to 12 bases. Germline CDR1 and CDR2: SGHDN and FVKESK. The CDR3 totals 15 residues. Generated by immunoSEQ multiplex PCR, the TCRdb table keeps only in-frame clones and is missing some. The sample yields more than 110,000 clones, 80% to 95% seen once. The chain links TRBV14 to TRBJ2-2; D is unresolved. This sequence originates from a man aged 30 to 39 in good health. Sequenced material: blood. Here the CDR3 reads CASSLSGSDTGELFF. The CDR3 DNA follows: TGTGCCAGCAGCCTCAGTGGTTCGGACACCGGGGAGCTGTTTTTT. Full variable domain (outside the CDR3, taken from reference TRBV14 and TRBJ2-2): EAGVTQFPSHSVIEKGQTVTLRCDPISGHDNLYWYRRVMGKEIKFLLHFVKESKQDESGMPNNRFLAERTGGTYSTLKVQPAELEDSGVYFCASSLSGSDTGELFFGEGSRLTVL.